This T cell receptor beta chain was sequenced during a study of shared clonotypes between healthy human individuals. Study in general: Donor ages ranged 18 to 49 years: a couple of women, three men. Every donor yielded three CD4 naive, three CD4 memory, two CD8 naive and one CD8 memory plate.

At the deep level, the assay was run. TCRdb keeps only in-frame clones here, not all; method: immunoSEQ multiplex PCR. The data contain about 1.1 million clones, 78% of them seen just once; the ten biggest clones take up more than 0.45%. The germline CDR1 and CDR2 sequences are SGHRS and YFSETQ. This CDR3 has 14 residues. The V gene lost 8 bases and the J gene lost 8 bases, with 20 bases spanning the gap. Splitting the CD4+ cells yielded a CD45RA+ naive subset and a CD45RA-negative memory subset. The specimen was memory CD4+ T cells from PBMCs. Subset: CD45RA-negative fraction. The TCR comes from a man younger than 35 in good health. Some clones in this sample may be carry-over from other donors' samples. J is TRBJ2-1 and V is TRBV5-1, with D perhaps assigned TRBD1 or TRBD2 (6 bases each). CDR3 amino acids: CASRGAGPGDEQFF. As DNA, the CDR3 is TGCGCCAGTAGGGGGGCAGGCCCTGGGGATGAGCAGTTCTTC.